The sequence of this T cell receptor (beta chain) was determined in a study of blood T cell repertoires in COVID-19. Participant-given clinical history determined each cohort assignment. Germline V lookup: CDR1 MGHRA, CDR2 YSYEKL. CDR3 length: 15 residues. With 4 bases clipped from V and 2 bases from J, the junction kept 4 bases outside the gene matches. The assay was immunoSEQ multiplex PCR, and TCRdb's table has in-frame clones only and misses some. Among 150,000 to 200,000 clones listed, approximately 80% were seen once. The receptor comes from a man aged 50 or older who had recovered from COVID-19. The chain couples TRBV4-1 to TRBJ2-1; 8 bases fit TRBD1. The sample comprised PBMCs or T cells enriched from blood (not recorded which). The CDR3 region has the DNA TGCGCCAGCAGCCTCGGACAGGGCGCCTACAATGAGCAGTTCTTC. It codes for CASSLGQGAYNEQFF.